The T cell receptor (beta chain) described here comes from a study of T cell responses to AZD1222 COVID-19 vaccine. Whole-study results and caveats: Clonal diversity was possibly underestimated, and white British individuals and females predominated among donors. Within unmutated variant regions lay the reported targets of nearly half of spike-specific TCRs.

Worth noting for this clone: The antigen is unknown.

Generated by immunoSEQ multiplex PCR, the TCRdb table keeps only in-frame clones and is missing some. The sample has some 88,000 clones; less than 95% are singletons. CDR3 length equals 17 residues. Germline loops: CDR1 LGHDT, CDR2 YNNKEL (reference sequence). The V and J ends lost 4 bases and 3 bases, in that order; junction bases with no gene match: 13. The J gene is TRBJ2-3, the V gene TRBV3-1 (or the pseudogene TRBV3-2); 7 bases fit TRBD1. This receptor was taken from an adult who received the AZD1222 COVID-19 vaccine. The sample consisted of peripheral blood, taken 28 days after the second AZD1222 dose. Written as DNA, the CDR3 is TGTGCCAGCAGCCCGAGATTGACAGGGAAAGTAACAGATACGCAGTATTTT. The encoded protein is CASSPRLTGKVTDTQYF.